This entry concerns a single T cell receptor (beta chain). No antigen is known for it. The sample is drawn from a study of T cells in Graves' hyperthyroidism and ophthalmopathy. Study-wide findings and caveats: Appearing also in blood were most of the thyroid clonotypes expanded above 0.001.

RNA transcripts served as the template for amplifying TCR beta CDR3 regions. HTBI primers drove first-round RT-PCR of the TCR CDR3. TCRdb redid the calling of the multiplex PCR reads with MiXCR, one entry per CDR3 protein. The data hold about 560,000 distinct CDR3 sequences, with 40% to 55% observed a single time. The V and J ends lost 9 bases and 5 bases, in that order; junction bases with no gene match: 8. CDR3 length: 13 residues. The V gene's germline CDR1 is MNHNS and CDR2 SASEGT. The TCR sequence derives from a woman aged 18-35 years with Graves' hyperthyroidism. The chain recombines TRBV6-1 with TRBJ2-7, with TRBD1 matching 9 bases. The sequenced sample consisted of peripheral blood or thyroid tissue (not recorded which). CDR3 amino acids: CASQEGQGDEQYF. CDR3 sequence (DNA): TGTGCCAGTCAAGAGGGACAGGGAGACGAGCAGTACTTC.